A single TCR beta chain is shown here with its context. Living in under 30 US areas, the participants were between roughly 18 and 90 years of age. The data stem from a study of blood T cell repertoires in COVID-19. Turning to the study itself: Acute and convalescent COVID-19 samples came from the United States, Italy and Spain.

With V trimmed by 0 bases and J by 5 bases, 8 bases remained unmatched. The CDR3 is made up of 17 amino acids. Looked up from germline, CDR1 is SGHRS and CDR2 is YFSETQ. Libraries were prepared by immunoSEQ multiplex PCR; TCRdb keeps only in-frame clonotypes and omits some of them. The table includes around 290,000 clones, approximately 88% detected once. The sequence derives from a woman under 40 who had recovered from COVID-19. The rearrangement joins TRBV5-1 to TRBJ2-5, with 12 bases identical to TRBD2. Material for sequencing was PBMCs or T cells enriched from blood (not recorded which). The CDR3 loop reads CASSLASGRAGAETQYF. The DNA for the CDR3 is TGCGCCAGCAGCTTGGCTAGCGGGAGGGCCGGGGCGGAGACCCAGTACTTC.